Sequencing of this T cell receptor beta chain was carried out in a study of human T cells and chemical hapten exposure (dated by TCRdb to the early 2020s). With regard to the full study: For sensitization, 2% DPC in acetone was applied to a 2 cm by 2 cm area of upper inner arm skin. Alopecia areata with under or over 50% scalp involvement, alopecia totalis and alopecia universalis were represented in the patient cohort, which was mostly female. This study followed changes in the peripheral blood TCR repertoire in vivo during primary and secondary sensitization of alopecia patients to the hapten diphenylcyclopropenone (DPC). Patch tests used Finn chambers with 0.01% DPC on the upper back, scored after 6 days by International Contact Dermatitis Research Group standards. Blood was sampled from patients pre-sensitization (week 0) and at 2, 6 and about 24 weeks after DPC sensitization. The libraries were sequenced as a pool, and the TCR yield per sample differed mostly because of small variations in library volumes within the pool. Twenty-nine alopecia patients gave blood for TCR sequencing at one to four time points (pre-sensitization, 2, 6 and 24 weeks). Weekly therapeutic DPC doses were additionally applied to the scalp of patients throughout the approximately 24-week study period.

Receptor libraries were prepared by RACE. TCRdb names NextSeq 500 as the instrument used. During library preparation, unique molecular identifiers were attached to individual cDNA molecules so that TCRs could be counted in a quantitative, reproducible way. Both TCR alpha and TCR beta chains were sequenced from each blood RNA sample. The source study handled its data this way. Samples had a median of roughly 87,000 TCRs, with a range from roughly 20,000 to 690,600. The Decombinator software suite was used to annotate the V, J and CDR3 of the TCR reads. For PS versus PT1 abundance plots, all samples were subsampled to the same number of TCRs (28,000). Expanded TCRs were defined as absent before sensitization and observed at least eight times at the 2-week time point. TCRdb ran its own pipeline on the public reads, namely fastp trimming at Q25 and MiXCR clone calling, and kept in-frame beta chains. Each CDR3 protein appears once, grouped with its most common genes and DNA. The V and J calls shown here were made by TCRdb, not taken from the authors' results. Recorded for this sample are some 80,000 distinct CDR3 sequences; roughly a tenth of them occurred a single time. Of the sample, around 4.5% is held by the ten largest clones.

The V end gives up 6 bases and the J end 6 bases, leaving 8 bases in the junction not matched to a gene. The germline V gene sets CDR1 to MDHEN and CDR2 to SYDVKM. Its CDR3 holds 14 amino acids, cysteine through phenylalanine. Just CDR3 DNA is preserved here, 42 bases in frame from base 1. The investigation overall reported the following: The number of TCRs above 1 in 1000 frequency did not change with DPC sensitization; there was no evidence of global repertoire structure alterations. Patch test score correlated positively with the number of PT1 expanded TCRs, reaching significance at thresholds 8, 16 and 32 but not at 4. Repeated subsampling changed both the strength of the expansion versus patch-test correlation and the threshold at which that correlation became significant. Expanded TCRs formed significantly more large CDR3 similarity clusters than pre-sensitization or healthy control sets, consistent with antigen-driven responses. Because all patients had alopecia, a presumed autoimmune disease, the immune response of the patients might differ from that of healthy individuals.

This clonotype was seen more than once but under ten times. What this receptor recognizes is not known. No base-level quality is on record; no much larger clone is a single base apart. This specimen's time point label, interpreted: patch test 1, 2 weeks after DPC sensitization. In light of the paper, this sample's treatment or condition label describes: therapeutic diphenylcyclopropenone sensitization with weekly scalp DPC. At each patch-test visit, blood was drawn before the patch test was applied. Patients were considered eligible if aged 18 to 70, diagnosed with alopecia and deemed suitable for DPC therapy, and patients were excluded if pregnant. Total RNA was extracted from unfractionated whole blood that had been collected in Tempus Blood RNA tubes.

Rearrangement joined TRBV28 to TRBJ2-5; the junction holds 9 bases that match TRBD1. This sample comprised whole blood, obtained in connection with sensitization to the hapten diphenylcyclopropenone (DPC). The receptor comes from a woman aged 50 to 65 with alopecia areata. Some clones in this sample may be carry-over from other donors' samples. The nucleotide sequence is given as TGTGCCAGCAGACTAACAGGGGGCGGGAAGACCCAGTACTTC. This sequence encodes CASRLTGGGKTQYF.